A single sample is the source of the 11 T cell receptor beta chains below, sequenced in a study of regulatory T cells in long-lasting Graves disease. Time point: newly diagnosed GD, antithyroid drugs for less than 3 months. Extracted RNA from PBMCs served as the source of the TCR library. Combining iRepertoire HTBI primers with Arm-PCR of CDR3 regions, the authors built TCR beta libraries. Via MiXCR, TCRdb re-called the multiplex PCR reads, giving one row per CDR3 protein. The sample contains around 480,000 distinct CDR3 sequences, around 15% of which appear only once. These data were likewise used in another study, on T cells in Graves' hyperthyroidism and ophthalmopathy.

Specimen: peripheral blood mononuclear cells (PBMCs), collected at new diagnosis, from a patient treated with antithyroid drugs. These receptors were collected from a man aged 40-50 years with Graves disease.

Concerning this clonotype: It may be a read error: a sequence one base away is much more abundant. The chain joins TRBV7-8 to TRBJ1-3; weak D call: TRBD1 (6 bases). The germline V gene encodes CDR1 SGHVS and CDR2 FQNEAQ. Trimming pared 2 bases from V and 2 bases from J, leaving 16 bases between. This CDR3 spans 17 amino acids. CDR3 sequence (DNA): TGTGCCAGCAGCTTATCCGGGACAATGGTGGCTGGAAACACCATATATTTT. Amino acid sequence: CASSLSGTMVAGNTIYF.

The table lists this clonotype with many counts. The chain uses TRBV2 and TRBJ2-3; no firm D call. The CDR3 totals 14 residues. V was trimmed by 7 bases and J by 4 bases, leaving 15 bases between them. Looked up from germline, CDR1 is SNHLY and CDR2 is FYNNEI. The CDR3, as DNA: TGTGCCAGCAAGAGAACGACTGACTCAGATACGCAGTATTTT. The encoded protein is CASKRTTDSDTQYF.

The table lists this clonotype with a few counts. The chain combines TRBV3-1 with TRBJ2-7; perhaps TRBD2 as D (6 bases). The CDR3 extends over 13 amino acids. V lost 0 bases and J lost 7, with 10 bases in between. Germline V lookup: CDR1 LGHDT, CDR2 YNNKEL (reference sequence). The CDR3 nucleotides are TGTGCCAGCAGCCAAGACAGTGGGAGGGAGCAGTACTTC. Residues: CASSQDSGREQYF.

This clonotype was recorded many times. The chain combines TRBV24-1 with TRBJ2-7; 7 nucleotides line up with TRBD1. The length of the CDR3 is 15 residues. Per the germline V gene, CDR1 is KGHDR and CDR2 is SFDVKD. J lost 0 bases, V lost 3 bases, and 4 bases had no gene match. The CDR3 region is CATSDGTAFSYEQYF. In nucleotides, the CDR3 is TGTGCCACCAGTGATGGGACAGCTTTCTCCTACGAGCAGTACTTC.

This clonotype was picked up a small number of times. The chain carries TRBV30 and TRBJ2-6; D not certain. The CDR3 totals 15 residues. V shed 0 bases and J shed 0 bases, with 6 bases lying between them. Germline CDR1 GTSNPN, CDR2 SVGIG (reference sequence). The CDR3 spells CAWSVLGSGANVLTF. The CDR3 DNA reads TGTGCCTGGAGTGTACTGGGCTCTGGGGCCAACGTCCTGACTTTC.

The V call is TRBV5-6, the J call TRBJ2-7; tentative D call: TRBD2 (5 bases). The CDR3 loop spans 14 amino acids. Germline CDR1 and CDR2: SGHDT and YYEEEE. The V end lost 6 bases, the J end lost 2 bases, and 15 bases lay between the germline ends. The DNA for the CDR3 is TGTGCCAGCACCCCGGGTCGGGGTACCTACGAGCAGTACTTC. This encodes CASTPGRGTYEQYF. The complete variable domain, with remaining parts taken from reference TRBV5-6 and TRBJ2-7, reads DAGVTQSPTHLIKTRGQQVTLRCSPKSGHDTVSWYQQALGQGPQFIFQYYEEEERQRGNFPDRFSGHQFPNYSSELNVNALLLGDSALYLCASTPGRGTYEQYFGPGTRLTVT.

This clonotype was seen many times. This chain links TRBV20-1 with TRBJ2-7; D remains unclear. This CDR3 is 13 amino acids long. Germline V gene sequence: CDR1 DFQATT, CDR2 SNEGSKA (reference sequence). The V end was cut by 0 bases, the J end by 2 bases, with 8 bases between. The DNA of the CDR3 is TGCAGTGCTAGAGATGTTCGAACCTACGAGCAGTACTTC. This gives the protein CSARDVRTYEQYF.

This clonotype showed up many times. V gene TRBV5-1 combines with J gene TRBJ2-3, with no clear D. This CDR3 comprises 15 residues. Germline CDR1 SGHRS, CDR2 YFSETQ. Trimming stripped 4 bases from V and 0 bases from J, with 12 bases between. The CDR3 DNA sequence: TGCGCCAGCAGCGGCTTGGGTCCTAGCACAGATACGCAGTATTTT. Amino acids: CASSGLGPSTDTQYF.

Turning to this clonotype: A much larger clone lies one base from this, so it may be a read error. This chain uses TRBV6-1 with TRBJ2-1; TRBD2 matches at 12 bases. Unmatched junction bases numbered 8, after V lost 6 bases and J lost 5 bases. Germline-derived CDR1 and CDR2 are MNHNS and SASEGT. The CDR3 covers 16 residues. CDR3 nucleotide sequence: TGTGCCAGCAGCCCTTCACTAGCGGGAGGTCACAATGAGCAGTTCTTC. This translates into CASSPSLAGGHNEQFF.

In its sample, this clonotype was seen many times. V usage is TRBV2 and J usage is TRBJ1-5; D call uncertain. The length of the CDR3 is 11 residues. Trimming removed 7 bases at V and 2 bases at J, with 3 bases between. Germline-derived CDR1 and CDR2 are SNHLY and FYNNEI. CDR3 nucleotide sequence: TGTGCCAGCAAAGGCAATCAGCCCCAGCATTTT. It translates to CASKGNQPQHF.

This clonotype has at least ten counts. The chain couples TRBV12-3 or TRBV12-4 to TRBJ2-5; 8 nucleotides agree with TRBD1. The CDR3 sequence is 14 residues long. With 6 bases clipped from V and 5 bases from J, the junction kept 8 bases outside the gene matches. CDR3 nucleotides: TGTGCCAGCAGCGGACAGGGAGGTACCGAGACCCAGTACTTC. It codes for CASSGQGGTETQYF.